Here is one T cell receptor beta chain with its context. The J segment lost 4 bases and the V segment lost 0 bases, leaving 8 bases of the junction unmatched. The germline V gene has CDR1 LGHNA and CDR2 YSLEER. The CDR3 is made up of 18 amino acids. PCR used 60 Vbeta primers and 13 Jbeta primers. The method was immunoSEQ multiplex PCR; TCRdb's version includes in-frame clones alone and lacks a portion of them. The table has 150,000 to 200,000 clones, 80% to 85% seen once; the top ten hold approximately 1.2%. This specimen comes from a study of cytomegalovirus exposure and HLA in healthy donors. Despite likely unrecorded immune exposures, the donors were nominally healthy at the time of sampling.

The receptor's source is a boy younger than 10 in good health and CMV-seronegative. The chain recombines TRBV4-3 with TRBJ2-2; 10 bases fit TRBD2. Sequenced material: PBMCs. In nucleotides, the CDR3 is TGCGCCAGCAGCCAAGATTGGAGCGGGGGGGCTTTCACCGGGGAGCTGTTTTTT. This codes for CASSQDWSGGAFTGELFF.